This T cell receptor beta chain was found in a study of cytomegalovirus exposure and HLA in healthy donors (dated by TCRdb to about 2017). For the wider study: According to an earlier analysis of several hundred of the donors, roughly 180 million T cells yielded some 120 million unique TCR beta sequences and 276 Gb of sequence data. Using immunosequencing, the study profiled T cell repertoires from 640 or so subjects and related those repertoires to cytomegalovirus serostatus. The study combined high-throughput TCR immunosequencing, statistical association of individual TCRs with disease status, and machine learning to predict cytomegalovirus infection status. Both class I and class II loci were covered by HLA typing, at four-digit resolution. Around 320 gigabases of sequencing data and 70 million to 100 million unique TCR sequences were included in an early release covering several hundred HLA-typed donors. Roughly 5 DR-DQ haplotypes were handled as single units for association and clustering, since linkage in the cohort was strong. In the later analysis, no new phenotypic data were used to find candidate immune exposures; instead, reliance was placed on TCR beta sequences and their occurrence across donors. Besides the first cohort of 666 subjects, a separate validation cohort made up of around 120 different subjects was used. A later analysis re-analyzed previously published TCR beta repertoires from 550 to 700 donors and added high-resolution HLA genotyping to study TCR occurrence patterns. Among some 400 genotyped donors of the cohort, an average of approximately 250,000 unique TCR beta nucleotide sequences were sequenced per donor, 15% to 20% of them non-productive. Every discovery cohort repertoire had been produced on one sequencing platform. The aim of the study was to test whether cataloging public T cell receptors could identify signatures of past pathogen exposure. Of the 350 to 450 genotyped donors, more than 75% were placed in the genetic ancestry cluster associated with self-reported Caucasian donors. In a later genetic analysis, genome-wide SNP genotypes for about 60% of the 666 donors were used, and that subset was treated as a discovery cohort. Donor age, sex, ethnicity and CMV serostatus were collected together with the repertoire data. The number of typed donors differed by locus: about 629-630 for A, B, C, DRB1 and DQB1; about 520 for DQA1; approximately 610 for DPA1; and about 450 for DPB1. To decide whether each TCR beta V gene segment behaved as functional or pseudogenic, an earlier analysis of 587 of the donors relied on high-throughput TCR beta sequencing. Broader findings and caveats from the paper: An earlier analysis of around 540 of the donors showed that most TCR beta V segments appeared in productive rearrangements either about 87% or about 30% of the time, which broadly matched IMGT annotations. According to a later genetic analysis, donors in an Asian-associated ancestry cluster had fewer N-insertions in productive TCRs than the approximately 710-donor mean. CMV serostatus was the only immune exposure information available for the cohort. HLA typing was unavailable for some donors at each locus, so association tests used only the typed subset. The authors suggested that the approach could potentially be extended to other disease states and immunological phenotypes. Several of the top co-occurrence clusters appeared to be linked to parvovirus B19, influenza, CMV and Epstein-Barr virus, according to a later analysis. In both the original and validation cohorts, the classifier was reported to diagnose cytomegalovirus status with high specificity and sensitivity. While some public TCRs were present in many individuals, most TCR sequences turned up only very rarely across donors. In the study, around 160 TCR beta chains were listed as associated with cytomegalovirus. A later analysis found that TCR association rates varied across HLA loci, with DRB1 alleles showing the most associated TCRs and HLA-C alleles the fewest. In this cohort, only TCR beta chains were sequenced, and detectable features were limited by the absence of alpha or paired-chain data. In a later genetic analysis, a missense DCLRE1C variant was associated with V-gene and J-gene trimming of TCR beta chains, and the association was replicated in an independent cohort. Correlated functional status among segregating V segments might be attributable to linkage disequilibrium, but an unknown experimental factor could not be ruled out. A later analysis associated around 16,000 TCR beta sequences with specific HLA alleles at a false discovery rate of 0.05. A further reported finding was that TCR beta sequences accurately predicted the HLA-A and HLA-B alleles for most subjects in the first cohort. Assigning TCR associations to individual alleles was difficult when HLA alleles, especially DR and DQ, strongly co-occurred. Because counts were too low, more than 15 rarely observed V segments, including chromosome 9 orphons, were left out of the earlier analysis of some 640 of the donors. A later analysis found that most CMV-associated TCR beta chains appeared HLA-restricted, with HLA associations seemingly driven largely by CMV exposure. In vitro tests confirmed that a few of the cytomegalovirus-associated TCR beta chains recognize cytomegalovirus antigens. Because the 87-base-pair reads could not distinguish some IMGT-functional V segments, including TRBV6-2 and TRBV6-3, those segments were excluded. In a later analysis, HLA-associated TCR beta chains showed more clonal expansion and lower generation probabilities than non-associated chains that were equally common. Presence/absence analyses assumed roughly uniform sequencing depth across donors, an assumption that may not hold. The sequencing pipeline was judged likely to have produced a cluster of highly shared sequence variants as a technical artifact.

The cohort was made up of 500 to 850 healthy bone marrow donors. All cohort members were sampled while nominally healthy, although unrecorded immune exposures were likely present. The donor was CMV seropositive and was included in the group of 250 to 300 seropositive cohort members. A peripheral blood sample was collected from each donor, and TCR beta sequencing was performed on peripheral blood mononuclear cells. Genomic DNA was extracted from the blood cell samples with the Qiagen DNeasy Blood Extraction Kit. The CDR3 goes from the cysteine to the phenylalanine over 15 residues. Just the 45-base CDR3 DNA is kept, in frame starting at base 1. Here V drops 4 bases and J drops 5 bases, and the junction holds 9 bases not matched to any gene. Looking up the germline V gene (reference sequence) yields CDR1 LNHDA and CDR2 SQIVND. The method was the immunoSEQ multiplex PCR assay. For the multiplex PCR, a mixture combining 60 forward primers for TCR Vbeta segments and 13 reverse primers for TCR Jbeta segments was used. The CDR3 region of rearranged TCR beta genes was amplified from genomic DNA by a multiplex PCR assay. The amplified TCR beta libraries were sequenced on the Illumina HiSeq System as 87-base-pair reads. For the original study's pipeline: A later analysis counted tens of millions of unique TCR beta chains across the 700 or so repertoires, and some 12 million of these chains were shared by at least two donors. A nearest-neighbor algorithm error-corrected the raw reads and collapsed the reads into unique sequences, merging closely related sequences to remove PCR and sequencing errors. To assign V, D and J gene segments, CDR3 sequences were aligned to IMGT reference sequences. For a sequence to be retained, a match of at least six nucleotides to both a V gene segment and a J gene segment was required. A rearrangement was called productive if the CDR3 had no stop codons and remained in frame with V and J, and every other rearrangement was called non-productive. CDR3 was defined by IMGT convention, running from the second conserved V-encoded cysteine to the conserved J-encoded phenylalanine. In an earlier analysis of around 600 of the donors, sequences lacking an unambiguous match to a single V gene segment were excluded. An earlier analysis of 587 of the donors called V segments functional above 56.7% productive rearrangements and segregating when the between-donor standard deviation exceeded 5%. To diagnose cytomegalovirus status from the catalog of TCR beta chain sequences, a statistical classification framework was built. A later analysis assigned V and J genes by comparing TCR nucleotide sequences with IMGT/GENE-DB human TR gene sequences. Using the TCRdist pipeline, a later analysis assigned CDR3 sequences along with most-parsimonious VDJ recombination scenarios. In a later analysis, each TCR beta chain was defined by its CDR3 amino acid sequence together with its V-gene family, and reads lacking a unique V-gene family were excluded. In a later analysis, some 600 highly shared, low-generation-probability nucleotide sequences were removed to address suspected cross-contamination and a sequencing artifact. In a later analysis, a clonal expansion index for each public chain was calculated from normalized within-repertoire ranks of inferred template counts. Generation probabilities in a later analysis came from a VDJ recombination model fitted to out-of-frame rearrangements, and those results were checked against IGoR. In a later analysis, TCR-TCR, TCR-HLA and TCR-CMV co-occurrence was scored with hypergeometric tests, and a repertoire-size bias correction was applied to TCR pairs. In a later analysis, false discovery rates were estimated by permuting HLA or CMV assignments 20 times. A later analysis grouped co-occurring TCRs with DBSCAN, adding TCRdist sequence similarity when clustering within HLA-allele-positive subsets. For co-occurrence clustering, repertoires with fewer than 30,000 or more than 120,000 public chains were excluded, along with five repertoires with anomalous nucleotide sharing. TCRdb took over this immuneACCESS table, retaining in-frame rearrangements with V and J assigned. Such tables are incomplete; in checked studies, under half of the missing clones stem from an unresolved V gene, and the remainder is unexplained. Clone size and the V and J calls come from that table; the DNA yielded D and trimming. This sample has tens of thousands of clones in its table, and roughly 88% of those were observed once. About an eighth of the sample is held by the ten biggest clonotypes.

Remarks on this clone: The specificity of this receptor is unknown. No base qualities exist here, and no much larger clone lies one base off it. Other DNA sequences in the sample encode the same CDR3.

The sequenced sample consisted of PBMCs. Recombination joined TRBV19 with TRBJ1-2, with 8 central nucleotides matching TRBD1. This clonotype was sampled from a middle-aged woman in good health and CMV-seropositive. The DNA reads TGTGCCAGTAGTACCGACAGGGGCGGTAGTTATGGCTACACCTTC. This translates into CASSTDRGGSYGYTF.